This is a list of T cell receptor beta chains from one sample in a study of CD8 T cells in Susac syndrome. Using its own MiXCR run on the immunoSEQ multiplex PCR reads, TCRdb lists one record per CDR3 protein. The sample records around 150,000 distinct CDR3 sequences, approximately 95% being singletons. Sequencing was done on a sample of CD8+ T cells from PBMCs. The receptors shown here come from a human donor with Susac syndrome. The CDR3 runs from the conserved cysteine through the conserved F or W. The D gene is left open where the match is weak. Clone size, where shown, is once, few, many, or a class for clones that have expanded.

D gene,J gene,V gene,clone size,CDR3 DNA,CDR3 protein
TRBD1,TRBJ2-3,TRBV27,-,TGTGCCAGCACCCAGACAGGGGGCGCAGATACGCAGTATTTT,CASTQTGGADTQYF
-,TRBJ1-1,TRBV12-3/TRBV12-4,-,TGTGCCAGCAGTTTAGGTGAAGATGCTTTCTTT,CASSLGEDAFF
-,TRBJ2-7,TRBV12-5,-,TGTGCTACCGGTTTTACCAACCCCCTGAGACAGGCCTACGAGCAGTACTTC,CATGFTNPLRQAYEQYF
-,TRBJ2-1,TRBV6-4,-,TGTGCCAGCAGTGACCCTCCAACCAGCTCCTACAATGAGCAGTTCTTC,CASSDPPTSSYNEQFF
-,TRBJ2-1,TRBV11-2,-,TGTGCCAGCAGCTTAGCTAAGGGACTTACATGTTACAATGAGCAGTTCTTC,CASSLAKGLTCYNEQFF
-,TRBJ2-7,TRBV10-3,-,TGTGCCATCAGTGAGTCGAATGTCCCGAGCTCCTACGAGCAGTACTTC,CAISESNVPSSYEQYF
-,TRBJ2-7,TRBV30,-,TGTGCCTGGAGCGAGGGGAGCCGTCCTTACGAGCAGTACTTC,CAWSEGSRPYEQYF
TRBD2,TRBJ2-7,TRBV18,-,TGTGCCAGCTCACCCCCCGGGACTAGCGGGAGCCTAATAACCTACGAGCAGTACTTC,CASSPPGTSGSLITYEQYF
-,TRBJ1-1,TRBV30,-,TGTGCCTGGACGGGGATTGAAGCTTTCTTT,CAWTGIEAFF
TRBD1,TRBJ1-2,TRBV7-6,-,TGTGCCAGCAGCTTAGCGTCGAAGGGGATTGGACAGGGACAAGCCAAGGATGGCTACACCTTC,CASSLASKGIGQGQAKDGYTF
-,TRBJ2-7,TRBV6-5,-,TGTGCCAGCAGTTACGCCCAGATCACCTACGAGCAGTACTTC,CASSYAQITYEQYF
-,TRBJ2-1,TRBV9,once,TGTGCCAGCAGCGTAGTCTCTAGCGAAGAGCAGTTCTTC,CASSVVSSEEQFF
-,TRBJ1-1,TRBV12-3/TRBV12-4,-,TGTGCCAGCAGCCCCCCGCTCATGAACACTGAAGCTTTCTTT,CASSPPLMNTEAFF
-,TRBJ2-6,TRBV4-1,-,TGCGCCAGCAGCCACCCCTTCCGACACAACTCTGGGGCCAACGTCCTGACTTTC,CASSHPFRHNSGANVLTF
TRBD2,TRBJ2-1,TRBV13,-,TGTGCCAGCAGCTTAAGGCGGGAGGGCTACAATGAGCAGTTCTTC,CASSLRREGYNEQFF
TRBD2,TRBJ2-7,TRBV27,few,TGTGCCAGCAGTTCCCTAGCGGGAGGGTCCTACGAGCAGTACTTC,CASSSLAGGSYEQYF
-,TRBJ2-2,TRBV27,-,TGTGCCAGCAGTCCTGTACTCGGCGGGGAGCTGTTTTTT,CASSPVLGGELFF
TRBD2,TRBJ2-1,TRBV13,-,TGTGCCAGCAGCTCCCGCGGACTAGCGGGAGCCAATGAGCAGTTCTTC,CASSSRGLAGANEQFF
-,TRBJ2-5,TRBV11-3,-,TGTGCCAGCGGAGACAGGACCCAAGAGACCCAGTACTTC,CASGDRTQETQYF
TRBD1,TRBJ2-1,TRBV12-5,-,TGTGCTAGTGGTTTGGTACTGGATCGACAGGGGGCCTACAATGAGCAGTTCTTC,CASGLVLDRQGAYNEQFF
-,TRBJ2-7,TRBV27,-,TGTGCCAGCAGTTTAGCGGGTGGGAGCTCCTACGAGCAGTACTTC,CASSLAGGSSYEQYF
-,TRBJ2-1,TRBV7-9,-,TGTGCCAGCAGCTGGGAATGGAGTGAGCAGTTCTTC,CASSWEWSEQFF
TRBD2,TRBJ2-7,TRBV12-3/TRBV12-4,once,TGTGCCAGCAGTTTAGCGTCTAGCGGCTACGAGCAGTACTTC,CASSLASSGYEQYF
-,TRBJ1-1,TRBV20-1,-,TGCAGTGCTAGAGATCATCAGAACACTGAAGCTTTCTTT,CSARDHQNTEAFF
TRBD1,TRBJ2-6,TRBV29-1,-,TGCAGCGTTATGACAGGGGGTGGGGCCAACGTCCTGACTTTC,CSVMTGGGANVLTF
-,TRBJ1-2,TRBV5-6,-,TGTGCCAGCAGCTTAATTAGGAGCGAGAATGACTACACCTTC,CASSLIRSENDYTF
-,TRBJ2-7,TRBV11-2,-,TGTGCCAGCAGCTTAGATTTTGTCGTACCCGAGCAGTACTTC,CASSLDFVVPEQYF
TRBD1,TRBJ2-7,TRBV7-9,-,TGTGCCAGCAGCCCGACGCAGGGGGAAAAAGTCTACGAGCAGTACTTC,CASSPTQGEKVYEQYF
-,TRBJ2-7,TRBV6-5,once,TGTGCCAGCAGTTCGACCCAGACAGGCTACGAGCAGTACTTC,CASSSTQTGYEQYF
TRBD1,TRBJ1-4,TRBV7-6,-,TGTGCCAGCAGCTTAGTGGGACAGGGGGACGAAAAACTGTTTTTT,CASSLVGQGDEKLFF
-,TRBJ2-1,TRBV7-8,-,TGTGCCAGCAGCTTTATGGCACACAATGAGCAGTTCTTC,CASSFMAHNEQFF
-,TRBJ2-3,TRBV7-6,-,TGTGCCAGCAGCTTGGTAAATCCAGATACGCAGTATTTT,CASSLVNPDTQYF
-,TRBJ2-1,TRBV7-3,-,TGTGCCAGCAGCTTTTCCCCCTCCAATGAGCAGTTCTTC,CASSFSPSNEQFF
-,TRBJ2-5,TRBV19,-,TGTGCCAGTAGTCTCTTCCCCGGGGAAGAGACCCAGTACTTC,CASSLFPGEETQYF
-,TRBJ2-7,TRBV12-3/TRBV12-4,-,TGTGCCAGCAGTTCAGGGAGAGGCTATCGGGCATCCTACGAGCAGTACTTC,CASSSGRGYRASYEQYF
-,TRBJ2-6,TRBV24-1,-,TGTGCCACCAGTGATGTGGGCTCTGGGGCCAACGTCCTGACTTTC,CATSDVGSGANVLTF
-,TRBJ1-2,TRBV6-1,once,TGTGCCAGCAGTGAGTCGTATGCAGTCTATGGCTACACCTTC,CASSESYAVYGYTF
TRBD2,TRBJ2-7,TRBV7-3,-,TGTGCCAGCAGCTTGGCGGGCGGGAGTCGACACGAGCAGTACTTC,CASSLAGGSRHEQYF
-,TRBJ1-1,TRBV6-1,-,TGTGCCAGCATGGAGGGCGCCTTGGACACTGAAGCTTTCTTT,CASMEGALDTEAFF
TRBD1,TRBJ1-5,TRBV19,-,TGTGCCAGTAGTGGGGCAGGGGGCTACCATCAGCCCCAGCATTTT,CASSGAGGYHQPQHF
-,TRBJ2-3,TRBV30,-,TGTGCCTGGACTGTCACAGATACGCAGTATTTT,CAWTVTDTQYF
TRBD1,TRBJ2-5,TRBV9,-,TGTGCCAGCAGCGCCGACTGGACAGGGCAAGAGACCCAGTACTTC,CASSADWTGQETQYF
-,TRBJ2-1,TRBV4-1,once,TGCGCCAGCAGCCAAGAAGAAGGCGATGAGCAGTTCTTC,CASSQEEGDEQFF
TRBD2,TRBJ2-1,TRBV4-1,once,TGCGCCAGCAGCCAAGATCAGGCGGGGGAAGATGAGCAGTTCTTC,CASSQDQAGEDEQFF
TRBD1,TRBJ1-2,TRBV12-3/TRBV12-4,-,TGTGCCAGCAGCCCGGACAGGCATTATTATGGCTACACCTTC,CASSPDRHYYGYTF
-,TRBJ2-5,TRBV27,-,TGTGCCAGCAGGGCCTCCAGCGGAGTTCTTGTGACCCAGTACTTC,CASRASSGVLVTQYF
TRBD2,TRBJ2-7,TRBV20-1,few,TGCAGTGCTCCTACCGGGAGAGGCGGGAGTTTGTACGAGCAGTACTTC,CSAPTGRGGSLYEQYF
-,TRBJ2-7,TRBV4-1,-,TGCGCCAGCAGCCAAGTGGGCGGCTCGGGCTACGAGCAGTACTTC,CASSQVGGSGYEQYF
TRBD1,TRBJ1-2,TRBV9,-,TGTGCCAGCAGCCCACCCGGACAGGTTCATAACTATGGCTACACCTTC,CASSPPGQVHNYGYTF
-,TRBJ1-4,TRBV20-1,-,TGCAGTGCCCTCCCGATTACAACTAATGAAAAACTGTTTTTT,CSALPITTNEKLFF
TRBD1,TRBJ1-1,TRBV29-1,-,TGCAGCGTTGAAGAACCGACAGGGTCGGGCACTGAAGCTTTCTTT,CSVEEPTGSGTEAFF
TRBD2,TRBJ2-7,TRBV3-1,-,TGTGCCAGCAGCCAAGGGACTAGTGGGCTCTACGAGCAGTACTTC,CASSQGTSGLYEQYF
-,TRBJ2-1,TRBV19,-,TGTGCCAGTAGTGTTGGTAGCTCCTACAATGAGCAGTTCTTC,CASSVGSSYNEQFF
-,TRBJ2-1,TRBV9,-,TGTGCCAGCAGCGTAGCGGGGCTAGCCAATGAGCAGTTCTTC,CASSVAGLANEQFF